The next 18 T cell receptor beta chains were all read from a single sample in a study of T cells after yellow fever vaccination. TCRdb re-called the 5' RACE reads with MiXCR, one entry per CDR3 protein. The table lists approximately 110,000 distinct CDR3 sequences, under 8.5% of them singletons. The sequences come from CD4+ T cells sorted from PBMCs, collected more than 8 days after the first yellow fever vaccination. These receptors all come from a man aged 18 to 29 who received the YFV17D yellow fever vaccine.

This clonotype was detected ten times or more. The V and J genes are TRBV24-1 and TRBJ2-3, with D maybe TRBD2 (6 bases). Trimming cost V 9 bases and J 5 bases, with 11 bases left between them. Germline values: CDR1 KGHDR, CDR2 SFDVKD. This CDR3 contains 12 residues. The CDR3 loop reads CATRGEQDTQYF. Here the CDR3 DNA reads TGTGCCACCCGCGGGGAGCAAGATACGCAGTATTTT.

This clonotype was recorded at least ten times. CDR3 loop: CASSLGIDNSPLHF. CDR3 in DNA: TGCGCCAGCAGCTTGGGGATTGATAATTCACCCCTCCACTTT. This rearrangement joins TRBV5-1 to TRBJ1-6; D remains ambiguous. The CDR3 is made up of 14 amino acids. The germline gives CDR1 SGHRS, CDR2 YFSETQ. Trimming shortened V by 0 bases and J by 5 bases, and 6 bases separated the two germline ends.

The gene calls are TRBV19 and TRBJ2-1, with 9 bases fitting TRBD1. The J segment lost 9 bases and the V segment lost 9 bases, leaving 9 bases of the junction unmatched. The germline V gene encodes CDR1 LNHDA and CDR2 SQIVND (reference sequence). The CDR3 is made up of 13 amino acids. The CDR3 sequence: CASLTGGRGEQFF. Here the CDR3 DNA reads TGTGCCAGCCTGACAGGGGGACGGGGTGAGCAGTTCTTC.

This clonotype was counted ten times or more. The gene calls are TRBV6-1 and TRBJ2-7; no firm D call. CDR3 length equals 14 residues. Trimming left V 1 base short and J 2 bases short, with 9 bases between. Germline V gives CDR1 MNHNS, CDR2 SASEGT. In nucleotides, the CDR3 is TGTGCCAGCAGTGAAGGGCAGCCACCCTACGAGCAGTACTTC. Protein: CASSEGQPPYEQYF.

This clonotype was recorded at least ten times. This chain joins TRBV20-1 and TRBJ2-1; D may be TRBD2 (7 bases). CDR1 and CDR2 (germline): DFQATT, SNEGSKA (reference sequence). Trimming left V 5 bases short and J 5 bases short, with 16 bases between. The CDR3 runs to 14 residues. This chain's CDR3 is CSAYLGGPNNEQFF. The CDR3 DNA is TGCAGTGCTTACCTCGGGGGGCCTAACAATGAGCAGTTCTTC.

In this sample, this clonotype turned up many times. V usage is TRBV5-4 and J usage is TRBJ1-1; no clear D gene. Germline CDR1 reads SGHNT; CDR2 reads YYREEE (reference sequence). This CDR3 region has 13 residues. The germline V and J ends were trimmed by 1 base and 1 base, with 5 bases remaining between them. The CDR3 spells CASSLRQNTEAFF. Written as DNA, the CDR3 is TGTGCCAGCAGCTTGCGGCAGAACACTGAAGCTTTCTTT.

There are many counts of this clonotype. The V and J genes are TRBV20-1 and TRBJ1-1; maybe TRBD1 (6 bases). Trimming cost V 6 bases and J 5 bases, with 19 bases left between them. The V gene's germline CDR1 is DFQATT and CDR2 SNEGSKA (reference sequence). This CDR3 comprises 14 residues. CDR3 loop: CSAPRGGPGTEAFF. CDR3 nucleotide sequence: TGCAGTGCCCCCCGGGGGGGCCCAGGGACTGAAGCTTTCTTT.

This clonotype has only a few counts. The chain recombines TRBV9 with TRBJ1-3; 10 bases map to TRBD1. The trim removed 0 bases at V and 0 bases at J, leaving 3 bases unmatched. Per the germline V gene, CDR1 is SGDLS and CDR2 is YYNGEE. The CDR3 runs to 17 residues. The CDR3 region has the DNA TGTGCCAGCAGCGTAGAAGGGACAGGGGACTCTGGAAACACCATATATTTT. Its translation: CASSVEGTGDSGNTIYF.

This clonotype was counted at least ten times. The rearrangement uses TRBV7-2 and TRBJ1-3; 7 bases map to TRBD1. Per the germline V gene, CDR1 is SGHTA and CDR2 is FQGNSA. CDR3 length equals 15 residues. Trimming cost V 5 bases and J 2 bases; bases outside gene matches: 6. CDR3 amino acids: CASSPQGMAGNTIYF. CDR3 coding DNA: TGTGCCAGCAGCCCACAGGGGATGGCTGGAAACACCATATATTTT.

Ten or more counts support this clonotype. The chain employs TRBV27 and TRBJ2-1; D unresolved. Between the trimmed V and J ends, which lost 10 bases and 9 bases, there was a span of 22 bases. CDR1 and CDR2 (germline): MNHEY, SMNVEV (reference sequence). The CDR3 has 14 amino acids. The CDR3 nucleotides are TGTGCCACCCCGACACACGTACGGATTGCTGAGCAGTTCTTC. Translated: CATPTHVRIAEQFF.

This clonotype occurred many times. CDR3 protein: CASSPAGQPNEKLFF. CDR3 coding DNA: TGTGCCAGCAGTCCGGCGGGGCAGCCTAATGAAAAACTGTTTTTT. The rearrangement uses TRBV7-9 and TRBJ1-4, with D possibly matching TRBD1 (5 bases). Trimming took off 6 bases at V and 3 bases at J, with 14 bases between the two ends. CDR1 is SEHNR and CDR2 is FQNEAQ in the germline V gene (reference sequence). CDR3 size: 15 residues. Supplemented by reference TRBV7-9 and TRBJ1-4, the full variable domain reads DTGVSQNPRHKITKRGQNVTFRCDPISEHNRLYWYRQTLGQGPEFLTYFQNEAQLEKSRLLSDRFSAERPKGSFSTLEIQRTEQGDSAMYLCASSPAGQPNEKLFFGSGTQLSVL.

The chain is built from TRBV11-1 and TRBJ2-7; either TRBD1 or TRBD2 may supply D (6 bases each). Trimming pared 5 bases from V and 4 bases from J, leaving 9 bases between. The germline V gene has CDR1 SGHAT and CDR2 FQDESV (reference sequence). This CDR3 has 12 amino acids. The CDR3 nucleotides read TGTGCCAGCAGCGAGGGGGGTTACGAGCAGTACGTC. This sequence encodes CASSEGGYEQYV.

This clonotype was seen repeatedly, ten times or more. The chain joins TRBV27 to TRBJ2-5, with D hard to call. The V gene's germline CDR1 is MNHEY and CDR2 SMNVEV (reference sequence). This CDR3 has 12 amino acids. V shed 9 bases and J shed 0 bases, with 8 bases lying between them. For the CDR3, the DNA is TGTGCCAGTTCCGCACACCAAGAGACCCAGTACTTC. Its protein is CASSAHQETQYF.

In its sample, this clonotype was seen a few times. The junction does not match germline at one end; this may be a read error. The chain recombines TRBV10-2 with TRBJ2-3; no clear D gene. From germline, CDR1 is WSHSY and CDR2 SAAADI. The CDR3 covers 13 residues. The CDR3, as DNA: TGCGCCAGCAGTGACATTGGCACCGATACGCAGTATTTT. Its translation is CASSDIGTDTQYF.

This clonotype was seen more than once but under ten times. This chain joins TRBV13 and TRBJ2-6; D unresolved. This CDR3 region has 14 residues. CDR1 PRHDT and CDR2 FYEKMQ come from the germline V gene (reference sequence). V was trimmed by 5 bases and J by 6 bases, leaving 11 bases between them. CDR3 sequence: CASSQAGSANVLTF. The CDR3 bases are TGTGCCAGCAGCCAGGCAGGCTCGGCCAACGTCCTGACTTTC.

In this sample, this clonotype turned up many times. The chain is built from TRBV5-1 and TRBJ2-5; TRBD2 agrees at 11 bases. Germline V gene sequence: CDR1 SGHRS, CDR2 YFSETQ. Trimming took 5 bases from V and 5 from J; bases not matched to a gene: 8. The CDR3 contains 15 residues. CDR3 protein: CASRRIAGGQETQYF. The CDR3 nucleotides read TGCGCCAGCAGGAGGATAGCGGGGGGGCAGGAGACCCAGTACTTC.

This clonotype was recorded at least ten times. No DNA is shown, since the ends of the CDR3 on it are uncertain; the CDR3 is the one TCRdb lists. The chain carries TRBV2 and TRBJ1-2. CDR1 and CDR2 (germline): SNHLY, FYNNEI. The CDR3 extends over 14 residues, inclusive of both ends. CDR3 sequence reads: CASILDGRNYGYTF.

About this clonotype itself: A much larger clone is a single base away; this may be a read error. The chain joins TRBV25-1 to TRBJ2-3; D is possibly TRBD2 (6 bases). V gave up 2 bases and J gave up 4 bases, with 10 bases separating them. The germline gives CDR1 MGHDK, CDR2 SYGVNS. The CDR3 totals 14 residues. As DNA, the CDR3 is TGTGCCAGCAGTGAAGCGGGGCGCGCAGATACGCAGTATTTT. Residues: CASSEAGRADTQYF.